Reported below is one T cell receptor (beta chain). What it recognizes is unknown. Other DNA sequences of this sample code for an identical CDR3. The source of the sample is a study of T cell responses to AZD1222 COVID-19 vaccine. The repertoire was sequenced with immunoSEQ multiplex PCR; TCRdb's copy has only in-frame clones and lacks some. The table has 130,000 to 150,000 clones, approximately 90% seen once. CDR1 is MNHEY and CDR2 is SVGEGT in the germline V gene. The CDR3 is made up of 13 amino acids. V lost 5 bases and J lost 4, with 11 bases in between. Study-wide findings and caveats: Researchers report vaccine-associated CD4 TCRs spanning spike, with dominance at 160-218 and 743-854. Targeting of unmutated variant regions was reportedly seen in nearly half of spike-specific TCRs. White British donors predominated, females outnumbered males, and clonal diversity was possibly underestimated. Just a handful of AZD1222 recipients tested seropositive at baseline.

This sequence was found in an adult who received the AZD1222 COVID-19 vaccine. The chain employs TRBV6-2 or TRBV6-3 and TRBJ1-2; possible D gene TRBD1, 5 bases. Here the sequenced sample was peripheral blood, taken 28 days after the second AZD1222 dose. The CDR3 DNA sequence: TGTGCCAGCAGTCCAACGGGGCCCTATGGCTACACCTTC. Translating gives CASSPTGPYGYTF.